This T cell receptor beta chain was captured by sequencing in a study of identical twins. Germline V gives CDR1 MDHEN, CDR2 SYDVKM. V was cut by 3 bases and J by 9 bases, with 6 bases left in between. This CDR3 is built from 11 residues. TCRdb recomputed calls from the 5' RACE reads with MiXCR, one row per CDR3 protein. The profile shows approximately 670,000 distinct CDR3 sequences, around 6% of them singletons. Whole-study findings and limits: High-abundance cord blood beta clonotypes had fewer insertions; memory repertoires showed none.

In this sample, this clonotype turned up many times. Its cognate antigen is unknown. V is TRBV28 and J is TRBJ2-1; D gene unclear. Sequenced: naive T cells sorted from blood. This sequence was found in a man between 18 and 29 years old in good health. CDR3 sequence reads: CASSFKGEQFF. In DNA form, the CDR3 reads TGTGCCAGCAGTTTTAAGGGTGAGCAGTTCTTC.